The present T cell receptor beta chain was sequenced within a study of response to subunit inactivated influenza vaccine. The germline CDR1 and CDR2 sequences are KGHSH and LQKENI. V was pared by 2 bases and J by 6 bases, with 8 bases between. This CDR3 is 13 amino acids long. TCRdb processed the RT-PCR reads anew with MiXCR; each CDR3 protein has one entry. The sample records approximately 500,000 distinct CDR3 sequences, roughly 25% being singletons. A further study also used this sample, focusing on T cells expressing NK-cell markers. Per that paper: Researchers built TCR beta cDNA using 5'RACE template switching with UMIs.

The chain is built from TRBV18 and TRBJ1-5; D might be TRBD1 (5 bases). The material sequenced was CD4+ T cells sorted from PBMCs, taken about 11 days after vaccination. This TCR derives from a man in his forties or fifties who received an inactivated influenza vaccine. For the CDR3, the DNA is TGTGCCAGCTCACCAGCAGGGTCTCAGCCCCAGCATTTT. Encoded protein: CASSPAGSQPQHF.